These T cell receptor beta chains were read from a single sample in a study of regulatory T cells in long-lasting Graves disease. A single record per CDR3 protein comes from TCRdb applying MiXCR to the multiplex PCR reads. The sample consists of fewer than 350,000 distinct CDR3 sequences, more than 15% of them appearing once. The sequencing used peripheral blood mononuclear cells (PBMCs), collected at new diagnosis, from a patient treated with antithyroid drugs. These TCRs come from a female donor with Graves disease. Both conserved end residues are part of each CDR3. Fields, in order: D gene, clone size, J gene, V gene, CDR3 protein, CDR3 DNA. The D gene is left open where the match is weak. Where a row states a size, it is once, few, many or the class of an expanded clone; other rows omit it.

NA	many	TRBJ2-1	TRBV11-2	CASSLDRAEQFF	TGTGCCAGCAGCTTAGATCGCGCAGAGCAGTTCTTC
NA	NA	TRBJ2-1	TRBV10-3	CAISDRVAASSYNEQFF	TGTGCCATCAGTGACCGAGTAGCGGCGAGCTCCTACAATGAGCAGTTCTTC
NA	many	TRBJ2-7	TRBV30	CAWSVLGLRDSYEQYF	TGTGCCTGGAGTGTGTTGGGCTTAAGGGATTCCTACGAGCAGTACTTC
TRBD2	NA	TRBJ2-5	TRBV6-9	CASSFGTSGRETQYF	TGTGCCAGCAGTTTCGGGACTAGCGGGAGGGAGACCCAGTACTTC
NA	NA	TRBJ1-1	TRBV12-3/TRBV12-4	CASSKTGLMNTEAFF	TGTGCCAGCAGCAAAACGGGGCTAATGAACACTGAAGCTTTCTTT
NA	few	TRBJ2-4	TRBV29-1	CSVELAEARNIQYF	TGCAGCGTTGAATTAGCAGAAGCCCGAAACATTCAGTACTTC
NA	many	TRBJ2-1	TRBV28	CASSPGWNEQFF	TGTGCCAGCAGTCCAGGGTGGAATGAGCAGTTCTTC
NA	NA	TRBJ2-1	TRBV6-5	CASSYSGGDAGEQFF	TGTGCCAGCAGTTACTCAGGGGGAGATGCGGGCGAGCAGTTCTTC
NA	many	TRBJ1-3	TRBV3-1	CASSQCCLRGNTIYF	TGTGCCAGCAGCCAATGCTGCCTTCGGGGAAACACCATATATTTT
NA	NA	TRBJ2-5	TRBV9	CASSVLEVWEQETQYF	TGTGCCAGCAGCGTACTGGAGGTGTGGGAACAAGAGACCCAGTACTTC
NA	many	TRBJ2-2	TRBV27	CASSPRQSHTGELFF	TGTGCCAGCAGTCCTCGACAGTCCCACACCGGGGAGCTGTTTTTT
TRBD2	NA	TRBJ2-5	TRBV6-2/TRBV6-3	CASSGGLAGGPTPETQYF	TGTGCCAGCAGTGGAGGACTAGCGGGAGGCCCTACACCAGAGACCCAGTACTTC
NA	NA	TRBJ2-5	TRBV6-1	CASSQSRETQYF	TGTGCCAGCAGTCAATCCAGGGAGACCCAGTACTTC
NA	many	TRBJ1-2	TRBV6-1	CASSAGLNYGYTF	TGTGCCAGCAGTGCGGGACTCAACTATGGCTACACCTTC
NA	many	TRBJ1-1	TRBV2	CASSDSTDAGSDPNTEAFF	TGTGCCAGCAGTGATTCCACAGACGCAGGGTCGGACCCCAACACTGAAGCTTTCTTT
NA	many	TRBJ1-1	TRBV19	CASRGVGAAEAFF	TGTGCCAGTAGAGGCGTGGGGGCGGCTGAAGCTTTCTTT